This T cell receptor (beta chain) was identified during a study of T cell repertoires in cytomegalovirus infection. Of note for this clonotype: The target antigen is unknown.

MiXCR, run by TCRdb on the reads, gives a single entry per CDR3 protein. Of hundreds of thousands of distinct CDR3 sequences listed, roughly 36% are singletons. CDR1 SGHAT and CDR2 FQNNGV come from the germline V gene. The CDR3 consists of 19 residues. V dropped 5 bases and J dropped 4; count of bases not matched to a gene: 14. This receptor was identified in a human donor in good health (CMV status not recorded). Some clones in this sample may be carry-over from other donors' samples. The sample consisted of cultured PBMCs, taken from culture after CMV antigen stimulation. V gene TRBV11-2 combines with J gene TRBJ2-7; 16 bases are a match to TRBD2. The CDR3 loop reads CASSPSGGLAGGPGYEQYF. CDR3 bases: TGTGCCAGCAGCCCTAGCGGGGGACTAGCGGGAGGGCCGGGTTACGAGCAGTACTTC.